This entry describes one T cell receptor (beta chain). Its matching antigen is unknown. The CDR3 is 14 residues long. V trimming: 3 bases; J trimming: 7 bases; junction bases outside the gene matches: 1. Germline CDR1 and CDR2: SGDLS and YYNGEE. This sample was included in a study of cytomegalovirus exposure and HLA in healthy donors. Turning to the study itself: Early on, a data release was issued that held about 85 million unique TCRs from HLA-typed donors.

The study's findings and limits: Through in vitro validation, three CMV-associated chains were shown to be specific for CMV antigens.

Primers included in the PCR were 60 Vbeta and 13 Jbeta primers. Sequencing was performed with immunoSEQ multiplex PCR; in TCRdb, only in-frame clones are kept and a portion is missing. The table records fewer than 120,000 clones, 78% of them present only once. The receptor's source is a woman in her twenties or thirties in good health and CMV-seronegative. What was sequenced was PBMCs. The chain employs TRBV9 and TRBJ2-1, with TRBD2 identical over 13 bases. The CDR3 is CASSGLAGGNEQFF. The CDR3 DNA sequence: TGTGCCAGCAGCGGACTAGCGGGAGGAAATGAGCAGTTCTTC.